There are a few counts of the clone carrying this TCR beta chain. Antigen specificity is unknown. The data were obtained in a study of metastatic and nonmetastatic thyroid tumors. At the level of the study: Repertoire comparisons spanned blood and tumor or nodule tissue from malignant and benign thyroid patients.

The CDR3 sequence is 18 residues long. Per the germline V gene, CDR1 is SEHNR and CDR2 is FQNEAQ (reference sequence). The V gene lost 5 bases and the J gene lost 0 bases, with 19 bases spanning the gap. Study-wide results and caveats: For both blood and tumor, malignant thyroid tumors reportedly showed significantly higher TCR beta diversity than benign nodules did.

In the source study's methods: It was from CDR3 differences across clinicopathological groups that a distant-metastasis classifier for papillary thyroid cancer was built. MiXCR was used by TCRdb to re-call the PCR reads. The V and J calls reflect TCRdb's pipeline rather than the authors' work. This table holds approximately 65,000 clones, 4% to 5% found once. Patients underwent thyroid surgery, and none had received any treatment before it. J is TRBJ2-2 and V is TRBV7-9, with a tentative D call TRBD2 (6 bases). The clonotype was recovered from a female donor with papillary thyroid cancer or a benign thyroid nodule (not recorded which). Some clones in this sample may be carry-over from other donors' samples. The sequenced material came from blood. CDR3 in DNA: TGTGCCAGCAGCAAACCGTCGGGAGTCCCCACGAACACCGGGGAGCTGTTTTTT. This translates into CASSKPSGVPTNTGELFF.